This TCR beta chain was identified in a study of shared clonotypes between healthy human individuals. Study results and caveats: Roughly 5% was the fraction of naive CD4 clonotypes found shared across a handful of donors.

A note on this clone: Its antigen remains unknown.

Deep-level settings were used for running the assay. TCRdb's table, derived via immunoSEQ multiplex PCR, lists solely in-frame clones and lacks some. The table has under 1,100,000 clones, under 80% seen once. V was shortened by 2 bases and J by 5 bases, with 19 bases between the two germline ends. The CDR3 contains 17 residues. Germline lookup yields CDR1 SGHNT and CDR2 YYREEE (reference sequence). This chain joins TRBV5-4 and TRBJ2-2; weak D call: TRBD2 (6 bases). The sample taken for sequencing was memory CD4+ T cells sorted from blood. This sample's subset: CD45RA-negative fraction. The TCR sequence derives from a man aged 18 to 30 in good health. As DNA, the CDR3 is TGTGCCAGCAGCTTATTTAGTAGCGGACGAGGTACCGGGGAGCTGTTTTTT. Its protein product is CASSLFSSGRGTGELFF.